The 12 T cell receptor beta chains presented below share a single source sample, sequenced in a study of long-term antiretroviral therapy in people with HIV. A v3.0 immunoSEQ assay was performed at survey level. Measured with immunoSEQ multiplex PCR; TCRdb has only the in-frame clones, and not every one. Among around 18,000 clones listed, roughly 91% were seen once. Specimen: unsorted PBMCs, collected 3 years after starting antiretroviral therapy. These receptors came from a man aged 45-65 years with HIV.

The genes are TRBV4-1 and TRBJ1-1, with a possible D match to TRBD1 (6 bases). Germline V gene sequence: CDR1 MGHRA, CDR2 YSYEKL. V gave up 3 bases and J gave up 4 bases, with 9 bases separating them. The CDR3 extends over 13 amino acids. CDR3 sequence reads: CASSQPGATEAFF. The DNA of the CDR3 is TGCGCCAGCAGCCAGCCAGGGGCCACTGAAGCTTTCTTT.

This clone was recorded only once. This chain links TRBV7-2 with TRBJ2-5; D is perhaps TRBD2 (6 bases). The CDR3 is 13 amino acids. V was clipped by 7 bases and J by 5 bases, with 14 bases between them. In germline, CDR1 is SGHTA, CDR2 FQGNSA. The CDR3 protein is CASTIVRGETQYF. The CDR3 DNA sequence: TGTGCCAGCACCATAGTTCGGGGGGAGACCCAGTACTTC.

The chain joins TRBV6-5 to TRBJ1-2, with 8 bases identical to TRBD1. J gave up 6 bases and V 6 bases, and 6 bases lay outside the gene matches. The germline CDR1 and CDR2 sequences are MNHEY and SVGAGI. This CDR3 region has 13 residues. For the CDR3, the DNA is TGTGCCAGCAGCACAGGGGGTGGAGATGGCTACACCTTC. This codes for CASSTGGGDGYTF.

CDR3 loop: CAIEEKLMVFEQYF. CDR3 bases: TGTGCCATCGAAGAGAAGTTAATGGTTTTCGAGCAGTACTTC. The chain has TRBV10-3 and TRBJ2-7; the D is unclear. Germline values: CDR1 ENHRY, CDR2 SYGVKD. CDR3 length: 14 residues. The germline V and J ends were trimmed by 8 bases and 6 bases, with 20 bases remaining between them.

The chain is built from TRBV5-1 and TRBJ2-1; either TRBD1 or TRBD2 may supply D (5 bases each). CDR3 length: 13 residues. Germline CDR1 reads SGHRS; CDR2 reads YFSETQ. Trimming removed 0 bases from V and 12 bases from J, with 13 bases in between. The CDR3 sequence is CASSLVGAAAQFF. CDR3 DNA: TGCGCCAGCAGCTTGGTCGGGGCCGCGGCGCAGTTCTTC.

This chain connects TRBV7-2 to TRBJ2-3; TRBD2 matches 11 bases. Losses at the gene ends were 5 bases for V and 6 bases for J; bases not matched to a gene: 10. In germline, CDR1 is SGHTA, CDR2 FQGNSA. CDR3 length: 16 residues. The CDR3 DNA follows: TGTGCCAGCAGCGCAGACCTAGCGGGGGGCGTGGATACGCAGTATTTT. Translated: CASSADLAGGVDTQYF.

The chain carries TRBV11-3 and TRBJ2-7; TRBD1 or TRBD2 may be the D gene (6 bases each). With 2 bases removed from V and 5 bases from J, the gap between germline ends came to 16 bases. The CDR3 is 15 amino acids. Germline-derived CDR1 and CDR2 are SGHNT and YENEEA. The CDR3 here is CASSLRGASINEQYF. CDR3 sequence (DNA): TGTGCCAGCAGCTTAAGGGGGGCCAGCATTAACGAGCAGTACTTC.

The rearrangement links TRBV5-8 to TRBJ1-3; the D gene is possibly TRBD1 (6 bases). Deletions cut 2 bases from V and 0 bases from J, with 15 bases between. This CDR3 region has 17 residues. Germline CDR1 reads SGHTS; CDR2 reads YDEGEE. The CDR3: CASSFRTAPSSGNTIYF. In DNA, the CDR3 is TGTGCCAGCAGCTTCCGGACAGCACCAAGCTCTGGAAACACCATATATTTT.

The rearrangement uses TRBV19 and TRBJ1-3; D is uncertain. Germline CDR1 reads LNHDA; CDR2 reads SQIVND (reference sequence). V shed 1 base and J shed 9 bases, with 7 bases lying between them. This CDR3 has 12 amino acids. The CDR3 region is CASSIVEGTIYF. The CDR3 DNA reads TGTGCCAGTAGTATAGTCGAAGGCACCATATATTTT. The variable domain in full, completed from reference TRBV19 and TRBJ1-3, reads DGGITQSPKYLFRKEGQNVTLSCEQNLNHDAMYWYRQDPGQGLRLIYYSQIVNDFQKGDIAEGYSVSREKKESFPLTVTSAQKNPTAFYLCASSIVEGTIYFGEGSWLTVV.

The chain couples TRBV6-5 to TRBJ2-5, with D possibly being TRBD1 (6 bases). CDR1 is MNHEY, CDR2 SVGAGI, per germline. The CDR3 extends over 15 amino acids. The V gene lost 6 bases and the J gene lost 4 bases, with 18 bases spanning the gap. CDR3 DNA sequence: TGTGCCAGCAGCCCGAGGGGTGGGGGCAGAGAGACCCAGTACTTC. Protein product: CASSPRGGGRETQYF.

The genes are TRBV2 and TRBJ2-1; 13 nucleotides line up with TRBD2. In germline, CDR1 is SNHLY, CDR2 FYNNEI. This CDR3 has 15 amino acids. J gave up 5 bases and V 6 bases, and 4 bases lay outside the gene matches. CDR3 in DNA: TGTGCCAGCAGGTTGACTAGCGGGGGGAACAATGAGCAGTTCTTC. Its protein is CASRLTSGGNNEQFF.

The V and J genes are TRBV12-2 and TRBJ1-2; the table's D call TRBD1 went unverified against the DNA. TRBV12-2 has pseudogene status. The length of the CDR3 is 13 residues. The CDR3 region is CASRRTEDYGYTF. Written as DNA, the CDR3 is TGTGCAAGTCGCCGGACAGAGGACTATGGCTACACCTTC.